The 29 T cell receptor beta chains listed next were all sequenced from one sample in a study of blood T cell repertoires in COVID-19. TCRdb's copy holds only in-frame clones and misses some; the assay was immunoSEQ multiplex PCR. This repertoire shows under 350,000 clones, 80% to 90% found once; its top ten account for roughly 5%. Sequenced: peripheral blood. Receptor source: a man aged 35 to 55 with acute or convalescent COVID-19.

The gene calls are TRBV11-2 and TRBJ2-2, with a weak D call TRBD2 (5 bases). Germline V gene data show CDR1 as SGHAT and CDR2 as FQNNGV. This CDR3 is 15 amino acids long. Trimming stripped 5 bases from V and 0 bases from J, with 10 bases between. CDR3 residues: CASSTRGANTGELFF. The DNA for the CDR3 is TGTGCCAGCAGCACCCGGGGAGCGAACACCGGGGAGCTGTTTTTT.

This clone showed up just once. This chain connects TRBV19 to TRBJ2-7; D gene unclear. V lost 6 bases and J 1 base, leaving 10 bases between the germline ends. CDR3 length: 13 amino acids. The germline CDR1 and CDR2 sequences are LNHDA and SQIVND (reference sequence). The CDR3 DNA follows: TGTGCCAGTAGGGCAGTCGGGTCCTACGAGCAGTACTTC. It specifies CASRAVGSYEQYF.

This chain links TRBV4-1 with TRBJ2-2, with TRBD1 matching over 8 bases. The ends lost 2 bases at V and 1 base at J; junction bases unmatched: 9. The CDR3 runs to 18 residues. Germline values: CDR1 MGHRA, CDR2 YSYEKL. The chain's CDR3 is CASSQSPGQVVNTGELFF. Written as DNA, the CDR3 is TGCGCCAGCAGCCAAAGCCCGGGACAGGTGGTGAACACCGGGGAGCTGTTTTTT.

This clone was seen just once. The CDR3 here is CASSPNDGNQPQHF. CDR3 coding DNA: TGTGCCAGCAGCCCCAATGACGGGAATCAGCCCCAGCATTTT. The genes are TRBV6-5 and TRBJ1-5; D call uncertain. From germline, CDR1 is MNHEY and CDR2 SVGAGI. The CDR3 runs to 14 residues. V lost 6 bases and J 4 bases, leaving 13 bases between the germline ends.

The J gene is TRBJ2-1, the V gene TRBV6-5; maybe TRBD1 (5 bases). Deletions cut 5 bases from V and 10 bases from J, with 18 bases between. The CDR3 is 14 amino acids. Germline values: CDR1 MNHEY, CDR2 SVGAGI. CDR3 DNA: TGTGCCAGCAGTCACACGTTACAGGTCGGCGAGCAGTTCTTC. This codes for CASSHTLQVGEQFF.

CDR3 amino acids: CASSLTYLGATDTQYF. The CDR3 nucleotides read TGTGCCAGCAGCTTGACTTATTTGGGTGCCACAGATACGCAGTATTTT. The J gene is TRBJ2-3, the V gene TRBV11-2; no firm D call. The V and J ends lost 3 bases and 2 bases respectively, with 15 bases between them. The V gene's germline CDR1 is SGHAT and CDR2 FQNNGV. The CDR3 has 16 residues. Full variable domain (missing parts from reference TRBV11-2 and TRBJ2-3): EAGVAQSPRYKIIEKRQSVAFWCNPISGHATLYWYQQILGQGPKLLIQFQNNGVVDDSQLPKDRFSAERLKGVDSTLKIQPAKLEDSAVYLCASSLTYLGATDTQYFGPGTRLTVL.

The rearrangement joins TRBV12-3 or TRBV12-4 to TRBJ2-1; possibly TRBD2 for D (5 bases). CDR3 length: 11 amino acids. The V and J ends lost 7 bases and 8 bases respectively, with 9 bases between them. This CDR3 reads CASTRGYEQFF. DNA of the CDR3: TGTGCCAGCACCCGAGGGTATGAGCAGTTCTTC.

This chain links TRBV5-1 with TRBJ2-1, with 9 bases identical to TRBD1. V was pared by 0 bases and J by 5 bases, with 0 bases of the junction left unmatched. The germline V gene encodes CDR1 SGHRS and CDR2 YFSETQ. There are 14 residues in the CDR3. DNA for the CDR3: TGCGCCAGCAGCTTGGGGACAGGGGACAATGAGCAGTTCTTC. This sequence encodes CASSLGTGDNEQFF.

For the CDR3, the DNA is TGTGCCAGTAGTGGAGGACTAGCGGGGGCCCCCCACACAGATACGCAGTATTTT. The encoded protein is CASSGGLAGAPHTDTQYF. This chain connects TRBV19 to TRBJ2-3; 13 bases are a match to TRBD2. This CDR3 comprises 18 residues. Trimming at V came to 5 bases and at J to 2 bases, leaving 10 bases not matched to a gene. CDR1 LNHDA and CDR2 SQIVND come from the germline V gene (reference sequence).

The chain is built from TRBV11-3 and TRBJ2-7, with a tentative D call TRBD1 (6 bases). This CDR3 spans 13 amino acids. In germline, CDR1 is SGHNT, CDR2 YENEEA. Trimming pared 5 bases from V and 3 bases from J, leaving 11 bases between. The CDR3 loop is CASSRDTNYEQYF. DNA of the CDR3: TGTGCCAGCAGCCGGGACACTAACTACGAGCAGTACTTC.

This clone has just one count. This sequence joins TRBV25-1 and TRBJ2-3, with unresolved D. Germline assignment: CDR1 MGHDK and CDR2 SYGVNS. There are 14 residues in the CDR3. Trimming shortened V by 3 bases and J by 0 bases, and 7 bases separated the two germline ends. CDR3 residues: CASSDPVSTDTQYF. In DNA, the CDR3 is TGTGCCAGCAGTGATCCGGTGAGCACAGATACGCAGTATTTT.

The V call is TRBV5-6, the J call TRBJ1-6; TRBD1 matches at 7 bases. CDR3 size: 17 residues. The junction had 6 bases not matched to a gene; V was cut back by 3 bases and J by 0 bases. Germline-derived CDR1 and CDR2 are SGHDT and YYEEEE. The DNA of the CDR3 is TGTGCCAGCAGCTATCAGACAGGGACCTCCTATAATTCACCCCTCCACTTT. This codes for CASSYQTGTSYNSPLHF.

In this sample, this clone turned up once. The chain couples TRBV7-6 to TRBJ2-1; 8 bases match TRBD1. Germline V lookup: CDR1 SGHVS, CDR2 FNYEAQ. With 4 bases clipped from V and 4 bases from J, the junction kept 6 bases outside the gene matches. The CDR3 is made up of 15 amino acids. The CDR3 DNA reads as TGTGCCAGCAGCTCGGACAGGGACCTATACAATGAGCAGTTCTTC. Translating gives CASSSDRDLYNEQFF.

The gene calls are TRBV6-6 and TRBJ2-2; 8 nucleotides align to TRBD2. The ends lost 9 bases at V and 2 bases at J; junction bases unmatched: 5. The CDR3 consists of 14 residues. The V gene's germline CDR1 is MNHNY and CDR2 SVGAGI (reference sequence). In DNA, the CDR3 is TGTGCCAGTCTTAGCGGGGCCAACACCGGGGAGCTGTTTTTT. This encodes CASLSGANTGELFF.

The V and J genes are TRBV2 and TRBJ2-5, with 10 positions matching TRBD2. V lost 6 bases to trimming and J lost 5 bases; unmatched junction nucleotides: 3. From germline, CDR1 is SNHLY and CDR2 FYNNEI. The CDR3 covers 13 residues. The CDR3 coding sequence is TGTGCCAGCAGCTTTAGCGGGGGGGAGACCCAGTACTTC. Protein sequence: CASSFSGGETQYF. The full variable domain, with the rest looked up from reference TRBV2 and TRBJ2-5, is EPEVTQTPSHQVTQMGQEVILRCVPISNHLYFYWYRQILGQKVEFLVSFYNNEISEKSEIFDDQFSVERPDGSNFTLKIRSTKLEDSAMYFCASSFSGGETQYFGPGTRLLVL.

The rearrangement joins TRBV30 to TRBJ2-3, with D perhaps TRBD2 (7 bases). This CDR3 contains 12 residues. Germline V gives CDR1 GTSNPN, CDR2 SVGIG (reference sequence). The CDR3 region is CAEGGGADTQYF. In nucleotides, the CDR3 is TGTGCTGAAGGAGGGGGGGCCGATACGCAGTATTTT.

In its sample, this clone was seen once. The chain combines TRBV5-4 with TRBJ2-7; TRBD2 matches at 11 bases. This CDR3 spans 15 amino acids. Per germline, CDR1 SGHNT and CDR2 YYREEE (reference sequence). The trim removed 3 bases at V and 2 bases at J, leaving 4 bases unmatched. For the CDR3, the DNA is TGTGCCAGCAGCTCCCAGACTAGCGGGGCCTACGAGCAGTACTTC. It codes for CASSSQTSGAYEQYF.

This chain connects TRBV7-2 to TRBJ1-6; no firm D call. The V and J ends lost 5 bases and 0 bases respectively, with 8 bases between them. Germline V CDR1 and CDR2: SGHTA, FQGNSA. The CDR3 sequence is 15 residues long. The CDR3 region has the DNA TGTGCCAGCAGCCCCGATAGCTCCTATAATTCACCCCTCCACTTT. Its protein product is CASSPDSSYNSPLHF.

This rearrangement joins TRBV18 to TRBJ1-3; the D gene is possibly TRBD1 (5 bases). This CDR3 is 14 amino acids long. Germline values: CDR1 KGHSH, CDR2 LQKENI. The germline V and J ends were trimmed by 5 bases and 4 bases, with 12 bases remaining between them. The CDR3 DNA follows: TGTGCCAGCTCATCGGGGGGGATCGGAAACACCATATATTTT. Encoded protein: CASSSGGIGNTIYF.

This chain connects TRBV10-1 to TRBJ2-3; 8 bases map to TRBD2. Per the germline V gene, CDR1 is WNHNN and CDR2 is SYGVQD (reference sequence). Trimming cost V 8 bases and J 3 bases; bases outside gene matches: 10. The CDR3 consists of 15 residues. The CDR3: CASAPTSVLTDTQYF. The DNA for the CDR3 is TGCGCCAGCGCACCGACTAGCGTCTTAACAGATACGCAGTATTTT.

The genes are TRBV15 and TRBJ1-1; D is uncertain. CDR1 is LNHNV, CDR2 YYDKDF, per germline (reference sequence). V was cut by 11 bases and J by 3 bases, with 16 bases left in between. The length of the CDR3 is 13 residues. DNA of the CDR3: TGTGCCTTCGGCCGGGGAAGGGACACTGAAGCTTTCTTT. Translation gives CAFGRGRDTEAFF.

The genes are TRBV7-3 and TRBJ2-2, with 7 nucleotides matching TRBD2. The germline V gene has CDR1 SGHTA and CDR2 FQGTGA. Germline trimming cut 4 bases from V and 4 bases from J; bases unmatched to any gene: 0. CDR3 size: 13 residues. The CDR3 loop is CASSSGGTGELFF. For the CDR3, the DNA is TGTGCCAGCAGCTCGGGGGGCACCGGGGAGCTGTTTTTT.

The rearrangement links TRBV3-1 (or the pseudogene TRBV3-2) to TRBJ2-6; D unclear. This CDR3 contains 13 residues. Deletions cut 4 bases from V and 2 bases from J, with 3 bases between. Germline assignment: CDR1 LGHDT and CDR2 YNNKEL (reference sequence). As DNA, the CDR3 is TGTGCCAGCAGCCGTACTGGGGCCAACGTCCTGACTTTC. Its protein product is CASSRTGANVLTF.

The chain joins TRBV24-1 to TRBJ1-4, with D unresolved. The CDR3 runs to 15 residues. V lost 4 bases and J 7 bases, leaving 15 bases between the germline ends. Germline values: CDR1 KGHDR, CDR2 SFDVKD. The CDR3 DNA follows: TGTGCCACCAGTGAAAAGAGAGGCCTGAGTGAAAAACTGTTTTTT. Its translation: CATSEKRGLSEKLFF.

The genes are TRBV24-1 and TRBJ2-7, with 8 bases aligning to TRBD1. The length of the CDR3 is 15 residues. V trimming: 0 bases; J trimming: 6 bases; junction bases outside the gene matches: 6. Germline CDR1 reads KGHDR; CDR2 reads SFDVKD. For the CDR3, the DNA is TGTGCCACCAGTGATTTGCAGGGGGCGGATGGCGAGCAGTACTTC. Protein: CATSDLQGADGEQYF.

This chain links TRBV12-5 with TRBJ2-6; 7 nucleotides align to TRBD2. Germline V CDR1 and CDR2: LGHNT, FRNRAP. The CDR3 has 18 amino acids. J gave up 4 bases and V 4 bases, and 13 bases lay outside the gene matches. The CDR3 DNA is TGTGCTAGTGGTTCAACCAGACTAGCCCGGTCGGGGGCCAACGTCCTGACTTTC. Amino acids: CASGSTRLARSGANVLTF.

The V call is TRBV6-5, the J call TRBJ2-7, with a tentative D call TRBD2 (7 bases). From germline, CDR1 is MNHEY and CDR2 SVGAGI. The CDR3 runs 14 residues. Trimming removed 8 bases at V and 2 bases at J, with 16 bases between. This CDR3 reads CASSWGGRTYEQYF. CDR3 in DNA: TGTGCCAGCTCTTGGGGGGGGCGAACCTACGAGCAGTACTTC.

This sequence joins TRBV9 and TRBJ1-6, with D perhaps TRBD1 (6 bases). Trimming removed 0 bases at V and 10 bases at J, with 11 bases between. CDR1 is SGDLS, CDR2 YYNGEE, per germline. This CDR3 spans 14 amino acids. DNA for the CDR3: TGTGCCAGCAGCGTAGGAGGGGGTGAGTCACCCCTCCACTTT. Protein product: CASSVGGGESPLHF.

The chain couples TRBV5-1 to TRBJ1-1, with a possible D match to TRBD1 (5 bases). The germline V gene has CDR1 SGHRS and CDR2 YFSETQ. This CDR3 region has 14 residues. The V end lost 2 bases, the J end lost 2 bases, and 10 bases lay between the germline ends. The CDR3 is CASSFGRGNTEAFF. As DNA, the CDR3 is TGCGCCAGCAGCTTTGGAAGGGGAAACACTGAAGCTTTCTTT.